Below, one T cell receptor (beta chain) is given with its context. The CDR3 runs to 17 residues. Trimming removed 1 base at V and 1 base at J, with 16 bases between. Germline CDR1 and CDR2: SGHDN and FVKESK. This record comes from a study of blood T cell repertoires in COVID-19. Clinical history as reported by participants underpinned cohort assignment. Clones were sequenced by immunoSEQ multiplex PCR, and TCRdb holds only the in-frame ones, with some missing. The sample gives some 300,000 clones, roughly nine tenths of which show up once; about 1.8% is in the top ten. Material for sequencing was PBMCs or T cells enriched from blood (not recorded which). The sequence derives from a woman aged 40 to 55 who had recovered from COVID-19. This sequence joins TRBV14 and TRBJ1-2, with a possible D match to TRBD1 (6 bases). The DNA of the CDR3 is TGTGCCAGCAGCCAAGGATTGGGACACGGATTTAACTATGGCTACACCTTC. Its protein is CASSQGLGHGFNYGYTF.